This TCR beta chain is drawn from a study of T-cell memory formation after mild COVID-19. Whole-study context: TCR clusters mostly belonged to single donors.

Trimming removed 3 bases from V and 0 bases from J; junction bases left unmatched: 2. The CDR3 spans 16 residues. CDR1 and CDR2 from the germline V gene are SGDLS and YYNGEE. This clonotype has just a few counts. Its antigen is undetermined. MiXCR, applied by TCRdb to the 5' RACE reads, yields one record per CDR3 protein. The sample carries 350,000 to 450,000 distinct CDR3 sequences, around 20% recorded once. Whole-study findings and limits: The main location of contracting CD4+ clones was CM and EM, and that of contracting CD8+ clones was EMRA. Clones contracting day 15 to 85 were balanced CD4/CD8; later expanders leaned CD4+.

This sequence was found in an adult woman who had mild COVID-19 (a few samples of this study predate the infection). Cell type and time point are not known. Sequencing input: PBMCs or a T cell subset sorted from them (not recorded which). J is TRBJ2-3 and V is TRBV9, with 12 bases lining up with TRBD2. This CDR3 reads CASSATSGGSTDTQYF. Written as DNA, the CDR3 is TGTGCCAGCAGCGCAACTAGCGGGGGGAGCACAGATACGCAGTATTTT.